Each of the 4 T cell receptor beta chains below was sequenced from the same sample in a study of response to subunit inactivated influenza vaccine. TCRdb reprocessed the RT-PCR reads with MiXCR, giving one entry per CDR3 protein. In the table there are 540,000 or so distinct CDR3 sequences, 13% of which are singletons. The material sequenced was PBMCs from blood, taken about 40 days after vaccination. The receptors shown here come from a man in his forties or fifties who received an inactivated influenza vaccine.

Points on this clonotype: Compared with germline, one end of the junction differs, possibly owing to a read error. This chain connects TRBV12-3 or TRBV12-4 to TRBJ2-7; possibly TRBD1 for D (6 bases). This CDR3 has 14 residues. Written as DNA, the CDR3 is TGTGACAGCAGTCCTCTACTGGCAGGGGTCGAGCAGTACTTC. Protein: CDSSPLLAGVEQYF.

This clonotype was observed many times. The chain uses TRBV15 and TRBJ2-3; a possible D gene is TRBD1 (5 bases). V dropped 1 base and J dropped 4 bases, with 9 bases sitting between them. The CDR3 is 14 residues long. The V gene's germline CDR1 is LNHNV and CDR2 YYDKDF (reference sequence). Here the CDR3 reads CATSRGGVADTQYF. The CDR3 DNA is TGTGCCACCAGCAGAGGGGGCGTAGCAGATACGCAGTATTTT.

Many counts were recorded for this clonotype. The chain links TRBV29-1 to TRBJ2-3; 12 bases are shared with TRBD2. Per germline, CDR1 SQVTM and CDR2 ANQGSEA. V was pared by 6 bases and J by 5 bases, with 15 bases of the junction left unmatched. The CDR3 is 17 amino acids. The CDR3, as DNA: TGCAGCGTACGACAGGGAGCTAGCGGGAGGGCCGTAGATACGCAGTATTTT. This codes for CSVRQGASGRAVDTQYF.

This clonotype has just a few counts. V gene TRBV27 combines with J gene TRBJ2-2; no firm D call. V was trimmed by 1 base and J by 6 bases, leaving 6 bases between them. CDR1 is MNHEY and CDR2 is SMNVEV in the germline V gene (reference sequence). The CDR3 consists of 13 residues. DNA for the CDR3: TGTGCCAGCAGTTTATACAGAGCCGGGGAGCTGTTTTTT. Protein product: CASSLYRAGELFF.